The 13 T cell receptor beta chains in this list originate from one sample, sequenced in a study of blood T cell repertoires in COVID-19. Libraries were prepared by immunoSEQ multiplex PCR; TCRdb keeps only in-frame clonotypes and omits some of them. The sample lists around 130,000 clones; around 85% were seen once. The sequenced sample consisted of peripheral blood. All receptors come from a woman between 50 and 59 years old who had recovered from COVID-19.

V usage is TRBV7-3 and J usage is TRBJ2-3, with 9 nucleotides matching TRBD2. V gave up 6 bases and J gave up 3 bases; unmatched junction bases: 7. Germline V gives CDR1 SGHTA, CDR2 FQGTGA. The CDR3 contains 15 residues. This CDR3 reads CASSRGTSRTDTQYF. CDR3 nucleotides: TGTGCCAGCAGTAGGGGGACTAGCAGAACAGATACGCAGTATTTT.

The rearrangement uses TRBV10-3 and TRBJ2-1; no reliable D call. From germline, CDR1 is ENHRY and CDR2 SYGVKD. V gave up 2 bases and J gave up 5 bases, with 10 bases separating them. The CDR3 consists of 14 residues. In DNA form, the CDR3 reads TGTGCCATCAGTGAGACCGGGTCAAACAATGAGCAGTTCTTC. Its protein product is CAISETGSNNEQFF.

The chain couples TRBV10-1 to TRBJ2-1, with D tentatively TRBD1 (6 bases). Trimming cost V 4 bases and J 1 base, with 11 bases left between them. Germline V gene sequence: CDR1 WNHNN, CDR2 SYGVQD (reference sequence). The CDR3 has 15 residues. The CDR3 bases are TGCGCCAGCAGTGGGGGACAAAGGTCCTACAATGAGCAGTTCTTC. This encodes CASSGGQRSYNEQFF.

This clone was recorded at least ten times. For the CDR3, the DNA is TGTGCCAGTAGTATCTATCAGGGGTATGGCTACACCTTC. Its protein is CASSIYQGYGYTF. The V and J genes are TRBV19 and TRBJ1-2; a possible D gene is TRBD1 (6 bases). V lost 3 bases to trimming and J lost 5 bases, with 10 bases between them. The length of the CDR3 is 13 residues. CDR1 and CDR2 from the germline V gene are LNHDA and SQIVND (reference sequence).

The chain is built from TRBV6-5 and TRBJ1-6; no firm D call. Germline-derived CDR1 and CDR2 are MNHEY and SVGAGI. The CDR3 is 15 residues long. The ends were cut back, 3 bases at V and 7 bases at J, with 13 bases in the middle. CDR3 region: CASSYQEALNSPLHF. In nucleotides, the CDR3 is TGTGCCAGCAGTTATCAGGAGGCATTAAATTCACCCCTCCACTTT.

The V gene is TRBV2, the J gene TRBJ1-1; 11 bases are a match to TRBD1. The CDR3 loop spans 15 amino acids. Germline CDR1 SNHLY, CDR2 FYNNEI. Losses at the gene ends were 6 bases for V and 0 bases for J; bases not matched to a gene: 3. CDR3 sequence: CASRGTGGMNTEAFF. The CDR3 nucleotides read TGTGCCAGCAGGGGGACAGGGGGTATGAACACTGAAGCTTTCTTT.

This clone is a singleton in its sample. V gene TRBV7-2 combines with J gene TRBJ2-5; 7 positions agree with TRBD1. The germline gives CDR1 SGHTA, CDR2 FQGNSA. The CDR3 contains 20 residues. The J segment lost 2 bases and the V segment lost 0 bases, leaving 18 bases of the junction unmatched. For the CDR3, the DNA is TGTGCCAGCAGCTTAGCCCGGAACAGGGGAATTTTGAAGGGACAAGAGACCCAGTACTTC. Translating gives CASSLARNRGILKGQETQYF.

The chain couples TRBV4-1 to TRBJ2-2; 9 nucleotides match TRBD2. The junction had 7 bases not matched to a gene; V was cut back by 0 bases and J by 5 bases. Germline V CDR1 and CDR2: MGHRA, YSYEKL. This CDR3 spans 17 amino acids. In nucleotides, the CDR3 is TGCGCCAGCAGCCAAGATTCGACTAGCGGTCCAACCGGGGAGCTGTTTTTT. This sequence encodes CASSQDSTSGPTGELFF.

V gene TRBV11-3 combines with J gene TRBJ2-7, with D possibly being TRBD1 (6 bases). Per germline, CDR1 SGHNT and CDR2 YENEEA. CDR3 length: 14 residues. Trimming removed 0 bases at V and 6 bases at J, with 12 bases between. In nucleotides, the CDR3 is TGTGCCAGCAGCTTAGATCACAGGGCAGGCGAGCAGTACTTC. This encodes CASSLDHRAGEQYF. The entire variable domain, with the rest obtained from reference TRBV11-3 and TRBJ2-7, is as follows: EAGVVQSPRYKIIEKKQPVAFWCNPISGHNTLYWYLQNLGQGPELLIRYENEEAVDDSQLPKDRFSAERLKGVDSTLKIQPAELGDSAVYLCASSLDHRAGEQYFGPGTRLTVT.

Regarding this clone: Other DNA sequences in the same sample also yield this CDR3. The chain employs TRBV11-3 and TRBJ2-3, with 7 positions matching TRBD1. Germline V gene data show CDR1 as SGHNT and CDR2 as YENEEA. Losses at the gene ends were 4 bases for V and 0 bases for J; bases not matched to a gene: 19. The length of the CDR3 is 20 residues. DNA for the CDR3: TGTGCCAGCAGCTACAAAAACAGGCTCAGGGGACAGCGGAGCACAGATACGCAGTATTTT. It yields the protein CASSYKNRLRGQRSTDTQYF. The full variable domain, in which reference TRBV11-3 and TRBJ2-3 provide the parts outside the CDR3, is EAGVVQSPRYKIIEKKQPVAFWCNPISGHNTLYWYLQNLGQGPELLIRYENEEAVDDSQLPKDRFSAERLKGVDSTLKIQPAELGDSAVYLCASSYKNRLRGQRSTDTQYFGPGTRLTVL.

The rearrangement uses TRBV4-2 and TRBJ1-3; 7 bases fit TRBD1. Germline assignment: CDR1 LGHNA and CDR2 YNFKEQ. Trimming at V came to 4 bases and at J to 0 bases, leaving 12 bases not matched to a gene. CDR3 length equals 18 residues. The CDR3 DNA reads as TGTGCCAGCAGCCTTTGGACAAGACAGGGAAACTCTGGAAACACCATATATTTT. This translates into CASSLWTRQGNSGNTIYF.

A few counts support this clone. The V gene is TRBV2, the J gene TRBJ1-1, with D hard to call. Between the trimmed V and J ends, which lost 7 bases and 5 bases, there was a span of 14 bases. The CDR3 runs 13 residues. Germline CDR1 and CDR2: SNHLY and FYNNEI. The chain's CDR3 is CASMPSPATEAFF. The CDR3 coding sequence is TGTGCCAGCATGCCCTCCCCAGCGACTGAAGCTTTCTTT.

The rearrangement uses TRBV5-1 and TRBJ1-2; no clear D gene. The length of the CDR3 is 15 residues. From germline, CDR1 is SGHRS and CDR2 YFSETQ. The V end was cut by 1 base, the J end by 0 bases, with 10 bases between. This CDR3 is CASSLLAGANYGYTF. CDR3 nucleotide sequence: TGCGCCAGCAGCTTGCTCGCAGGCGCTAACTATGGCTACACCTTC.